Described below is a single TCR beta chain sequence and its context. Investigators profiled TCR beta VDJ and CDR3 from genomic DNA template. TCRdb fed the reads into MiXCR, producing one record per CDR3 protein. The sample holds 150,000 to 200,000 distinct CDR3 sequences, less than 60% seen once. Those patients picked for sequencing had displayed CD8+CD57+ cell expansion on flow cytometry. Blood was sampled before the patients had received any therapy. This sample was taken from a study of CD8+CD57+ T cells in acquired aplastic anemia. Study context: Isolated CD4+ and CD8+ cells, once sorted, yielded DNA averaging 3.2 ug.

This CDR3 region has 15 residues. From germline, CDR1 is DFQATT and CDR2 SNEGSKA (reference sequence). The germline V and J ends were trimmed by 6 bases and 0 bases, with 17 bases remaining between them. Sequencing was performed on sorted CD4+, CD8+, or CD8+CD57+ T cells (not recorded which) from PBMCs. The J gene is TRBJ2-5, the V gene TRBV20-1, with D perhaps being TRBD1 or TRBD2 (6 bases each). This receptor was identified in a human donor with aplastic anemia. For the CDR3, the DNA is TGCAGTGCGGGGCTCGGGGGCCGTGACCAAGAGACCCAGTACTTC. Its protein product is CSAGLGGRDQETQYF.